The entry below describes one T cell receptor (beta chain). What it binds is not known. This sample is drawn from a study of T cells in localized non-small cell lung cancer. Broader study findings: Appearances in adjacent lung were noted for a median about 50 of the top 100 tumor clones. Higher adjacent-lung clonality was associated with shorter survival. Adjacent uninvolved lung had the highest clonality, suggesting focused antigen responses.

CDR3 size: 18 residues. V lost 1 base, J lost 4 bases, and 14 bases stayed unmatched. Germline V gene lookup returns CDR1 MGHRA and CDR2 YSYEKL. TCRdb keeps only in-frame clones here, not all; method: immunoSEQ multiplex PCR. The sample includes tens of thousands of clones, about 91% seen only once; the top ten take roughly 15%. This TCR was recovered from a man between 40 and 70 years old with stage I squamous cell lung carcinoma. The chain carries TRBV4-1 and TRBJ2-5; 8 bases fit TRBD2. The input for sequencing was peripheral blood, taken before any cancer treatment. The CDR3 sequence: CASSQGSYGGARGETQYF. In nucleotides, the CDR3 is TGCGCCAGCAGCCAAGGTTCATACGGGGGGGCAAGGGGAGAGACCCAGTACTTC.